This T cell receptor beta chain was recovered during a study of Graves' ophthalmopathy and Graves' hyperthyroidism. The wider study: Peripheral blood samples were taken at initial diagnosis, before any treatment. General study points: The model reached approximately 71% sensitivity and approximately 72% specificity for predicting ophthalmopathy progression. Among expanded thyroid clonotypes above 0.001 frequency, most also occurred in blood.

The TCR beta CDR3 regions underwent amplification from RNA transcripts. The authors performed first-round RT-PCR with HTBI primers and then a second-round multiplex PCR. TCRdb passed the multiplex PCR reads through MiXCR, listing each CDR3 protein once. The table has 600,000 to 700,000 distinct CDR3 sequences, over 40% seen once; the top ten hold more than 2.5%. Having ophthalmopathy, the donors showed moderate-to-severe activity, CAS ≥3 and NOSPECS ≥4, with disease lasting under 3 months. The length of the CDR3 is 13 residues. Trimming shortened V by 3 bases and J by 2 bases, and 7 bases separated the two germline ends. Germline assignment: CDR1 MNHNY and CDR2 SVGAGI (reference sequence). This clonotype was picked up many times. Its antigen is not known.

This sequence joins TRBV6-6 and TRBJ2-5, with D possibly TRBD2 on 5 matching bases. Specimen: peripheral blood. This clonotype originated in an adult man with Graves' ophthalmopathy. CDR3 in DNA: TGTGCCAGCAGTTATTCGGGGCAAGAGACCCAGTACTTC. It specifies CASSYSGQETQYF.